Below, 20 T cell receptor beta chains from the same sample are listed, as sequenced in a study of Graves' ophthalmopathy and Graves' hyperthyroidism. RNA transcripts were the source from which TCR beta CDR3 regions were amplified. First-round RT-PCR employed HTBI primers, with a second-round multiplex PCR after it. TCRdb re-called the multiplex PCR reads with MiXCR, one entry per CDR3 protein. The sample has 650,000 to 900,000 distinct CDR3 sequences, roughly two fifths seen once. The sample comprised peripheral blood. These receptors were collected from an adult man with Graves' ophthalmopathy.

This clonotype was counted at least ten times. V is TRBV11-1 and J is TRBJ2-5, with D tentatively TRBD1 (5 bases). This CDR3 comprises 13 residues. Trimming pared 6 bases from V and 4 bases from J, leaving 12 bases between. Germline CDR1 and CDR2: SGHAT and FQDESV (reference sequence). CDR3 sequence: CASSMGQAETQYF. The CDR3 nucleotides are TGTGCCAGCAGTATGGGGCAGGCAGAGACCCAGTACTTC.

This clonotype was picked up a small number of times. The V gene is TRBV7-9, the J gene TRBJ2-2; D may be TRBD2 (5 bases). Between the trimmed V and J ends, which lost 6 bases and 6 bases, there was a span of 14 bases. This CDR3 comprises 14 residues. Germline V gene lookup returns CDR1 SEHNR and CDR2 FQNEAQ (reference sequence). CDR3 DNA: TGTGCCAGCAGTTTGTCGGGAAAGTCCGGGGAGCTGTTTTTT. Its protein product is CASSLSGKSGELFF. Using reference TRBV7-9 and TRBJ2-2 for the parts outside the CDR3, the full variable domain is DTGVSQNPRHKITKRGQNVTFRCDPISEHNRLYWYRQTLGQGPEFLTYFQNEAQLEKSRLLSDRFSAERPKGSFSTLEIQRTEQGDSAMYLCASSLSGKSGELFFGEGSRLTVL.

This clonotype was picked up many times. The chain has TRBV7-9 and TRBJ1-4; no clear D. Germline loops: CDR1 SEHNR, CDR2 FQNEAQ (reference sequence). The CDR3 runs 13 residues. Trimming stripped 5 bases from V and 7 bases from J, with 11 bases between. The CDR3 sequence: CASSPLAGEKLFF. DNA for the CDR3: TGTGCCAGCAGCCCCCTCGCGGGTGAAAAACTGTTTTTT.

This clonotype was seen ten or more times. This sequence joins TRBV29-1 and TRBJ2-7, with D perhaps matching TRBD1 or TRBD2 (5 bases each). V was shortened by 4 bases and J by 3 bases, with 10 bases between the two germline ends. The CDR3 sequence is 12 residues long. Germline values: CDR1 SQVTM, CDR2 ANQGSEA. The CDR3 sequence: CSVVEGHYEQYF. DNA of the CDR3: TGCAGCGTTGTAGAGGGGCACTACGAGCAGTACTTC.

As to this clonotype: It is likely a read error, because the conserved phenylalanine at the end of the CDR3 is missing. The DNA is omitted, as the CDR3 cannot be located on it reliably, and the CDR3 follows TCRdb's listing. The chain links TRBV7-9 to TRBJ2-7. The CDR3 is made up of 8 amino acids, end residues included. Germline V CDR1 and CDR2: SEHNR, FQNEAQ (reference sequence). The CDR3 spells CASSQDPQ.

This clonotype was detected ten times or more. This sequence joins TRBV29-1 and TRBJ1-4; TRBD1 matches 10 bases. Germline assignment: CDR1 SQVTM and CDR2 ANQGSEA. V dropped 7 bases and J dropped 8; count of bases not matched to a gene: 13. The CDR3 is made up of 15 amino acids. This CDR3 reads CSAVPGQGSGEKLFF. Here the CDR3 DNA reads TGCAGCGCCGTCCCGGGACAGGGGTCGGGCGAAAAACTGTTTTTT.

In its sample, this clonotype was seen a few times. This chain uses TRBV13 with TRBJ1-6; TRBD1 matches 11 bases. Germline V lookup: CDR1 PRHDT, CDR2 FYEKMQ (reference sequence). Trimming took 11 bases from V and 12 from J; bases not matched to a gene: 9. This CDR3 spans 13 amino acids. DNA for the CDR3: TGTGCCTCATCGGACAGGGGGCTTAGACCCCTCCACTTT. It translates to CASSDRGLRPLHF.

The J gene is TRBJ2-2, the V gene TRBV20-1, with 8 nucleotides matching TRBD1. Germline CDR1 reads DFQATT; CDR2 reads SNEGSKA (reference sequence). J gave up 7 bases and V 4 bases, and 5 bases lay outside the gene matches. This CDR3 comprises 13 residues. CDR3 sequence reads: CSATQGASGELFF. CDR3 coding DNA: TGCAGTGCTACCCAGGGGGCAAGCGGGGAGCTGTTTTTT.

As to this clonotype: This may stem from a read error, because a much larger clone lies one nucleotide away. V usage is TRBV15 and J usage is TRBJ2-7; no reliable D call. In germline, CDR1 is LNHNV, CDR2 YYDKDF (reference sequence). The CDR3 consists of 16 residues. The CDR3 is CATSSGEVMSSYGQYF. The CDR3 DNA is TGTGCCACCAGCAGTGGGGAAGTGATGAGCTCCTACGGGCAGTACTTC.

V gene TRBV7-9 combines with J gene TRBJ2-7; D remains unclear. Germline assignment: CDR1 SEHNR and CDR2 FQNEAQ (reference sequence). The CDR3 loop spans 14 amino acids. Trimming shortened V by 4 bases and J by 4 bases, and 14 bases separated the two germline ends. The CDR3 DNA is TGTGCCAGCAGCTCATCAGACCGACAATACGAGCAGTACTTC. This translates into CASSSSDRQYEQYF.

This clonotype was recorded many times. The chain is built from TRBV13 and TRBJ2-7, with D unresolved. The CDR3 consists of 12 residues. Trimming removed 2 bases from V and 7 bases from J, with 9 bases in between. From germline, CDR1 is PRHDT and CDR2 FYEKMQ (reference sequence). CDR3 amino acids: CASSLPPGEQYF. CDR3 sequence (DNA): TGTGCCAGCAGCTTACCCCCTGGGGAGCAGTACTTC. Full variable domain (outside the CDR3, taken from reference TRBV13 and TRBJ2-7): AAGVIQSPRHLIKEKRETATLKCYPIPRHDTVYWYQQGPGQDPQFLISFYEKMQSDKGSIPDRFSAQQFSDYHSELNMSSLELGDSALYFCASSLPPGEQYFGPGTRLTVT.

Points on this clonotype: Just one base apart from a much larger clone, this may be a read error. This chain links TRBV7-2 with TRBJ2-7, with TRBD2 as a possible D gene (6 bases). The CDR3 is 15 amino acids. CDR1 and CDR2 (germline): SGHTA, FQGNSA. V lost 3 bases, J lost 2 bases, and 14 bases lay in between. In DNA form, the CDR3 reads TGTGCCAGCAGCTTGGGGACTCCGGGGGCCTACGAGCAGTACTTC. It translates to CASSLGTPGAYEQYF.

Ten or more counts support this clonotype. CDR3 in DNA: TGTGCCACCAGCAGAGCGCGTTTCGGGCAGTACTTC. It codes for CATSRARFGQYF. This chain connects TRBV15 to TRBJ2-7; no definite D call. Germline V gene lookup returns CDR1 LNHNV and CDR2 YYDKDF (reference sequence). Trimming left V 1 base short and J 9 bases short, with 10 bases between. The CDR3 has 12 amino acids.

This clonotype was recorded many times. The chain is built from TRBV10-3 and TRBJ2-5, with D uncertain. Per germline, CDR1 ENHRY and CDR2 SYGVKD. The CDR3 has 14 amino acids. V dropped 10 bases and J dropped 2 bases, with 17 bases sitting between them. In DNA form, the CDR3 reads TGTGCCACCACCAGGACGGCGAGTCAAGAGACCCAGTACTTC. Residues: CATTRTASQETQYF.

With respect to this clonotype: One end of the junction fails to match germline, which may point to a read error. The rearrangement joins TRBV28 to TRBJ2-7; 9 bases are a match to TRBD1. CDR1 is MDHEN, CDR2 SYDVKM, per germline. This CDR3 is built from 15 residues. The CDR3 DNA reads TGTGCCAGCAGTTTAACGGGACAGGGTCTCTACGAGCAGTATTTC. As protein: CASSLTGQGLYEQYF.

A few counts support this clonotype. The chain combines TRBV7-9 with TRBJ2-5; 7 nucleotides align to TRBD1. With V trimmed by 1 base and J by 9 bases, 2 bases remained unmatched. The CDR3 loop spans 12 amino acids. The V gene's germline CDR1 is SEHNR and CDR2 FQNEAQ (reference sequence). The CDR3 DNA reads TGTGCCAGCAGCTTAGTTCAGGGGGCCCAGTACTTC. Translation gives CASSLVQGAQYF.

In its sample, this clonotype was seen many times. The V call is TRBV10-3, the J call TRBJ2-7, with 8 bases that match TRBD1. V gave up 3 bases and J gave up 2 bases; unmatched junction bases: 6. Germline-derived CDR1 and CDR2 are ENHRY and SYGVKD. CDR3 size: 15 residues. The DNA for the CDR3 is TGTGCCATCAGTGATGGACAGGGCGCAACCTACGAGCAGTACTTC. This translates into CAISDGQGATYEQYF.

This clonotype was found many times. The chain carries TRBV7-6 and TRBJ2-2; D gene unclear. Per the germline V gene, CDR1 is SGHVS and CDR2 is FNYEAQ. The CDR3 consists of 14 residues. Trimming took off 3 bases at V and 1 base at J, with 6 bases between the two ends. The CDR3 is CASSLVLNTGELFF. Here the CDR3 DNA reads TGTGCCAGCAGCTTGGTCCTGAACACCGGGGAGCTGTTTTTT. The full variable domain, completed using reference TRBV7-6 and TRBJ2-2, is GAGVSQSPRYKVTKRGQDVALRCDPISGHVSLYWYRQALGQGPEFLTYFNYEAQQDKSGLPNDRFSAERPEGSISTLTIQRTEQRDSAMYRCASSLVLNTGELFFGEGSRLTVL.

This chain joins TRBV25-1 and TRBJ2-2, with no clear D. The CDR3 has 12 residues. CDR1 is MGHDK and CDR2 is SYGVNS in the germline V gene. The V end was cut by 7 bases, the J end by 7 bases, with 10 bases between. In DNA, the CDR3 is TGTGCCAGCAAAGGATACGGCGGGGAGCTGTTTTTT. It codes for CASKGYGGELFF.

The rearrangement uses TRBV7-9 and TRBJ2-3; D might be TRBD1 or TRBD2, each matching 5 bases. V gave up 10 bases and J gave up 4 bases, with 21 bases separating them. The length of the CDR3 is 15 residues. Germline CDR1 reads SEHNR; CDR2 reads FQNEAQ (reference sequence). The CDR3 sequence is CATLRGAGTADTQYF. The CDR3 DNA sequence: TGTGCCACCCTACGCGGTGCTGGGACCGCAGATACGCAGTATTTT.